The 4 T cell receptor beta chains below were found in one sample sequenced in a study of shared clonotypes between healthy human individuals. CD45RO-negative cells were positively selected for CCR7, leaving out terminally differentiated effector memory CD45RA+ cells. Sequenced by immunoSEQ multiplex PCR; TCRdb stores in-frame clones only, minus some. This sample yields roughly 2,000,000 clones, of which roughly 95% are seen a single time; 1.2% belongs to the top ten. The source material was naive CD8+ T cells sorted from blood. The source is a man aged 18 to 30 in good health.

The CDR3 reads CASSPASVISFSNQPQHF. The CDR3 region has the DNA TGTGCCAGCAGTCCGGCCTCTGTGATATCTTTTAGCAATCAGCCCCAGCATTTT. V and J are TRBV27 and TRBJ1-5; no clear D gene. Germline CDR1 reads MNHEY; CDR2 reads SMNVEV (reference sequence). With 5 bases removed from V and 0 bases from J, the gap between germline ends came to 20 bases. The CDR3 is 18 residues long.

Here the CDR3 DNA reads TGTGCCAGCAGCTGGGGACTAGCGGGAGTAGGGGCAGATACGCAGTATTTT. This gives the protein CASSWGLAGVGADTQYF. The chain couples TRBV11-2 to TRBJ2-3; 14 bases agree with TRBD2. Germline V gene lookup returns CDR1 SGHAT and CDR2 FQNNGV. V lost 4 bases, J lost 4 bases, and 7 bases stayed unmatched. The CDR3 consists of 17 residues.

This sequence joins TRBV5-3 and TRBJ2-3; the match to TRBD2 covers 9 bases. TRBV5-3 is recorded as an ORF, its role being uncertain. V lost 1 base, J lost 5 bases, and 11 bases stayed unmatched. This CDR3 contains 17 residues. CDR3 protein: CARSLRGGRAQKDTQYF. In DNA, the CDR3 is TGTGCCAGAAGCTTGCGAGGCGGGAGGGCCCAGAAAGATACGCAGTATTTT.

The chain recombines TRBV28 with TRBJ2-7, with TRBD2 matching over 16 bases. Losses at the gene ends were 2 bases for V and 3 bases for J; bases not matched to a gene: 10. CDR1 and CDR2 (germline): MDHEN, SYDVKM. This CDR3 spans 19 amino acids. As DNA, the CDR3 is TGTGCCAGCAGTTTAGCTCCGGGACTAGCGGGGGGGGAGCACTACGAGCAGTACTTC. It is translated as CASSLAPGLAGGEHYEQYF.